These 21 T cell receptor beta chains originate from one sample sequenced in a study of T-cell reconstitution after alpha-beta-depleted transplantation in children. Unique molecular identifiers were used to barcode this TCRbeta library. TCRdb passed the PCR reads through MiXCR, listing each CDR3 protein once. This repertoire shows under 350,000 distinct CDR3 sequences, 9.9% found once; its top ten account for roughly a tenth. Sequences were derived from PBMCs from the stem cell graft donor, sampled from the stem cell graft. These receptors were collected from a human donor who donated a stem cell graft to a child with SCID.

This rearrangement joins TRBV5-6 to TRBJ2-7, with 7 positions matching TRBD1. This CDR3 is 16 amino acids long. The germline CDR1 and CDR2 sequences are SGHDT and YYEEEE. V gave up 2 bases and J gave up 3 bases; unmatched junction bases: 11. CDR3 sequence reads: CASSFRWGQTDYEQYF. The DNA of the CDR3 is TGTGCCAGCAGCTTTCGTTGGGGACAGACGGACTACGAGCAGTACTTC.

This clonotype was counted a few times. The V gene is TRBV12-3 or TRBV12-4, the J gene TRBJ2-3; D remains unclear. Trimming removed 3 bases at V and 3 bases at J, with 16 bases between. The CDR3 consists of 16 residues. CDR3 sequence (DNA): TGTGCCAGCAGTTTCGGACCGGGCGGTAGGACAGATACGCAGTATTTT. This sequence encodes CASSFGPGGRTDTQYF.

This clonotype has just a few counts. The rearrangement uses TRBV15 and TRBJ1-5; no clear D. Trimming took off 2 bases at V and 4 bases at J, with 9 bases between the two ends. Germline V gene sequence: CDR1 LNHNV, CDR2 YYDKDF (reference sequence). The CDR3 is 14 amino acids. In DNA form, the CDR3 reads TGTGCCACCAGCAGACTGGACGGAAATCAGCCCCAGCATTTT. This translates into CATSRLDGNQPQHF.

This clonotype was picked up many times. This chain connects TRBV6-1 to TRBJ2-1; D may correspond to TRBD1 or TRBD2 (5 bases each). Germline values: CDR1 MNHNS, CDR2 SASEGT. The CDR3 is 16 amino acids. Trimming cost V 6 bases and J 5 bases, with 20 bases left between them. The CDR3 is CASRPSDIPGHNEQFF. CDR3 DNA: TGTGCCAGCAGACCCTCCGACATACCGGGGCACAATGAGCAGTTCTTC.

The chain has TRBV15 and TRBJ2-2; D not certain. Germline assignment: CDR1 LNHNV and CDR2 YYDKDF (reference sequence). The CDR3 loop spans 14 amino acids. With 0 bases removed from V and 7 bases from J, the gap between germline ends came to 9 bases. Written as DNA, the CDR3 is TGTGCCACCAGCAGAGATGCGGTTATCGGGGAGCTGTTTTTT. Translated, it gives CATSRDAVIGELFF.

The chain uses TRBV7-9 and TRBJ2-7, with 8 positions matching TRBD1. The germline gives CDR1 SEHNR, CDR2 FQNEAQ (reference sequence). V dropped 4 bases and J dropped 2; count of bases not matched to a gene: 10. The CDR3 spans 16 residues. This CDR3 is CASSSLQGGYAYEQYF. The CDR3 DNA follows: TGTGCCAGCAGCTCCCTACAGGGGGGCTATGCCTACGAGCAGTACTTC.

This clonotype was recorded at least ten times. The chain combines TRBV4-2 with TRBJ2-1; D is unclear. Germline V gene sequence: CDR1 LGHNA, CDR2 YNFKEQ. The V gene lost 1 base and the J gene lost 8 bases, with 9 bases spanning the gap. The CDR3 runs 13 residues. CDR3 coding DNA: TGTGCCAGCAGCCAAGGTCCCGTGGATGAGCAGTTCTTC. The encoded protein is CASSQGPVDEQFF.

This clonotype was recorded at least ten times. The V and J genes are TRBV3-1 and TRBJ2-5; 7 bases are shared with TRBD2. CDR3 length equals 15 residues. The junction had 9 bases not matched to a gene; V was cut back by 4 bases and J by 4 bases. Germline-derived CDR1 and CDR2 are LGHDT and YNNKEL (reference sequence). The CDR3 here is CASSRGPSGGETQYF. CDR3 DNA sequence: TGTGCCAGCAGCCGAGGCCCGTCGGGAGGAGAGACCCAGTACTTC.

This clonotype was observed once. The J gene is TRBJ1-2, the V gene TRBV20-1; 7 bases fit TRBD1. This CDR3 has 15 residues. CDR1 is DFQATT, CDR2 SNEGSKA, per germline (reference sequence). V lost 2 bases to trimming and J lost 7 bases; unmatched junction nucleotides: 13. CDR3 nucleotides: TGCAGTGCTAGAATAACAGGGGATTCCTGGGGTGGCTACACCTTC. It codes for CSARITGDSWGGYTF.

This clonotype was seen once. The chain couples TRBV15 to TRBJ2-3, with D possibly TRBD2 on 5 matching bases. Germline loops: CDR1 LNHNV, CDR2 YYDKDF (reference sequence). This CDR3 is 16 amino acids long. Trimming shortened V by 1 base and J by 2 bases, and 13 bases separated the two germline ends. As DNA, the CDR3 is TGTGCCACCAGCAGAGTCCCGGCGGAGGACACAGATACGCAGTATTTT. Protein sequence: CATSRVPAEDTDTQYF.

This clonotype showed up many times. The rearrangement links TRBV9 to TRBJ2-1; 8 bases line up with TRBD2. This CDR3 has 14 amino acids. Unmatched junction bases numbered 5, after V lost 2 bases and J lost 7 bases. Germline values: CDR1 SGDLS, CDR2 YYNGEE. DNA for the CDR3: TGTGCCAGCAGCGTTTTCGGGACTAGGAATGAGCAGTTCTTC. This codes for CASSVFGTRNEQFF.

This clonotype was recorded at least ten times. The chain recombines TRBV7-9 with TRBJ1-1; D unresolved. Trimming removed 1 base at V and 4 bases at J, with 13 bases between. The CDR3 sequence is 15 residues long. CDR1 SEHNR and CDR2 FQNEAQ come from the germline V gene (reference sequence). CDR3: CASSLVEWRSTEAFF. The CDR3, as DNA: TGTGCCAGCAGCTTAGTGGAGTGGAGGTCCACTGAAGCTTTCTTT.

The rearrangement uses TRBV5-1 and TRBJ2-2; tentatively, D is TRBD1 (5 bases). Trimming removed 2 bases from V and 7 bases from J, with 9 bases in between. CDR3 length equals 13 residues. The germline gives CDR1 SGHRS, CDR2 YFSETQ. CDR3 bases: TGCGCCAGCAGCTTCTTCCAGGGCGGGGAGCTGTTTTTT. Its translation is CASSFFQGGELFF.

CDR3 amino acids: CASTYPARASPLHF. DNA of the CDR3: TGTGCCAGCACCTACCCGGCCAGGGCTTCACCCCTCCACTTT. The rearrangement uses TRBV6-2 or TRBV6-3 and TRBJ1-6; a weak D match, TRBD1 (5 bases). The CDR3 covers 14 residues. The V gene lost 7 bases and the J gene lost 9 bases, with 16 bases spanning the gap. Germline V CDR1 and CDR2: MNHEY, SVGEGT.

This clonotype has a count of ten or more. Here the CDR3 reads CASSIWTAGANVLTF. CDR3 DNA: TGTGCCAGCAGCATATGGACAGCTGGGGCCAACGTCCTGACTTTC. The rearrangement uses TRBV13 and TRBJ2-6; possibly TRBD1 for D (6 bases). The CDR3 runs 15 residues. Germline assignment: CDR1 PRHDT and CDR2 FYEKMQ (reference sequence). Trimming pared 5 bases from V and 2 bases from J, leaving 10 bases between.

This clonotype has only a few counts. V is TRBV7-9 and J is TRBJ2-1; D is unresolved. V dropped 0 bases and J dropped 3 bases, with 12 bases sitting between them. The CDR3 has 16 amino acids. CDR1 is SEHNR and CDR2 is FQNEAQ in the germline V gene (reference sequence). Here the CDR3 DNA reads TGTGCCAGCAGCTTAGCCTCTGGGGAAAACTACAATGAGCAGTTCTTC. This encodes CASSLASGENYNEQFF.

This clonotype was picked up many times. The chain links TRBV5-1 to TRBJ1-1; D ambiguous. CDR1 SGHRS and CDR2 YFSETQ come from the germline V gene. Trimming pared 2 bases from V and 9 bases from J, leaving 8 bases between. The CDR3 is 11 amino acids. CDR3 nucleotide sequence: TGCGCCAGCAGCTTTATGGGTCAAGCTTTCTTT. Its translation is CASSFMGQAFF.

This clonotype is deemed medium-sized. The chain uses TRBV21-1 and TRBJ2-7; the listed D gene, TRBD1, was not tested against the DNA. TRBV21-1 is described as a pseudogene. The length of the CDR3 is 13 residues. The CDR3 DNA reads TGTGCCAGCAGCAAAGCAGGGGGCTACGAGCAGTACTTC. This encodes CASSKAGGYEQYF.

There are many counts of this clonotype. V gene TRBV5-1 combines with J gene TRBJ2-1; 10 positions match TRBD2. The CDR3 runs to 17 residues. Germline values: CDR1 SGHRS, CDR2 YFSETQ. The trim removed 5 bases at V and 2 bases at J, leaving 10 bases unmatched. CDR3 protein: CASRWLAGDDPYNEQFF. CDR3 bases: TGCGCCAGCAGATGGCTAGCGGGGGACGACCCCTACAATGAGCAGTTCTTC.

This clonotype was seen a few times. This sequence joins TRBV10-3 and TRBJ1-1; TRBD1 agrees at 10 bases. The CDR3 loop spans 15 amino acids. The J segment lost 4 bases and the V segment lost 4 bases, leaving 6 bases of the junction unmatched. Per the germline V gene, CDR1 is ENHRY and CDR2 is SYGVKD. This CDR3 reads CAISVRDRGGTEAFF. The CDR3 region has the DNA TGTGCCATCAGTGTCCGGGACAGGGGAGGCACTGAAGCTTTCTTT.

The table lists this clonotype with a few counts. V and J are TRBV4-1 and TRBJ2-1, with a tentative D call TRBD2 (5 bases). This CDR3 comprises 14 residues. Per germline, CDR1 MGHRA and CDR2 YSYEKL. Trimming pared 2 bases from V and 8 bases from J, leaving 13 bases between. In nucleotides, the CDR3 is TGCGCCAGCAGCCAACTCCCGGGGATCGATGAGCAGTTCTTC. Translated, it gives CASSQLPGIDEQFF.